The clone carrying this TCR beta chain was counted only a few times. Its specificity is unknown. The whole isolated RNA underwent reverse transcription, so sequencing captured expressed TCRB transcripts. Method: immunoSEQ multiplex PCR; TCRdb's copy keeps in-frame clones and lacks some. The table records around 160,000 clones, approximately 52% of them present only once. The data belong to a study of beta chain features in type 1 diabetes. This CDR3 is 17 amino acids long. V was clipped by 0 bases and J by 5 bases, with 19 bases between them. CDR1 GTSNPN and CDR2 SVGIG come from the germline V gene (reference sequence). Via CD45RO/CCR7/CD25/CD127/CD95/CD27, cells of the CD4+ naive, central memory, regulatory and stem cell-like memory subsets were sorted. Study results and limitations: PCR might favor shorter templates, but any such skew would affect patients and controls equally.

The sequence was collected from a young man in good health. J is TRBJ2-2 and V is TRBV30; D might be TRBD2 (7 bases). The sequenced sample was Tregs from blood. CDR3 DNA: TGTGCCTGGAGTGTAGGGGCGGGGGCGCGGGGGACCGGGGAGCTGTTTTTT. This sequence encodes CAWSVGAGARGTGELFF.